The 14 T cell receptor beta chains given below trace back to one sample, sequenced in a study of shared clonotypes between healthy human individuals. Profiled with immunoSEQ multiplex PCR; TCRdb holds only in-frame clones, not every one. The sample contains about 2.4 million clones, roughly 93% of which appear only once. The sequencing sample was made of naive CD4+ T cells from PBMCs. The subset was: CD45RA+ positively selected. The receptors were sampled from a man aged 18 to 35 in good health. Some clones in this sample may be carry-over from other donors' samples.

This clone appeared once. The V gene is TRBV18, the J gene TRBJ2-3; D is undetermined. Between the trimmed V and J ends, which lost 3 bases and 6 bases, there was a span of 16 bases. This CDR3 region has 15 residues. Germline CDR1 reads KGHSH; CDR2 reads LQKENI. Here the CDR3 DNA reads TGTGCCAGCTCACCGGTCTCATACCCGGCCGATACGCAGTATTTT. This sequence encodes CASSPVSYPADTQYF.

The sample holds one count of this clone. This rearrangement joins TRBV6-6 to TRBJ2-5; D gene unclear. This CDR3 is built from 14 residues. Germline values: CDR1 MNHNY, CDR2 SVGAGI (reference sequence). Trimming stripped 0 bases from V and 4 bases from J, with 9 bases between. CDR3 region: CASSYSSFGETQYF. The CDR3 DNA follows: TGTGCCAGCAGTTACTCGTCCTTCGGAGAGACCCAGTACTTC.

V usage is TRBV7-2 and J usage is TRBJ2-7, with 7 bases matching TRBD2. With V trimmed by 3 bases and J by 1 base, 6 bases remained unmatched. The length of the CDR3 is 15 residues. CDR1 is SGHTA and CDR2 is FQGNSA in the germline V gene. Here the CDR3 reads CASSFEAGISYEQYF. The CDR3 nucleotides are TGTGCCAGCAGCTTTGAAGCGGGGATTTCCTACGAGCAGTACTTC.

V and J are TRBV11-2 and TRBJ2-1, with a tentative D call TRBD1 (6 bases). CDR3 length: 16 residues. The germline gives CDR1 SGHAT, CDR2 FQNNGV. V was trimmed by 1 base and J by 9 bases, leaving 19 bases between them. CDR3 DNA sequence: TGTGCCAGCAGCTTAGTAGGGGGTTTCACGGCAGGTGAGCAGTTCTTC. Encoded protein: CASSLVGGFTAGEQFF.

The J gene is TRBJ2-5, the V gene TRBV16, with D hard to call. Per the germline V gene, CDR1 is KGHSY and CDR2 is FQNENV. The length of the CDR3 is 13 residues. Trimming took 0 bases from V and 4 from J, leaving 6 bases between them. CDR3: CASSQSQRETQYF. The CDR3 coding sequence is TGTGCCAGCAGCCAATCGCAGCGAGAGACCCAGTACTTC.

This clone has just one count. The V gene is TRBV5-4, the J gene TRBJ2-1; possibly TRBD1 for D (6 bases). The CDR3 runs 13 residues. V was cut by 1 base and J by 10 bases, with 12 bases left in between. Germline V gives CDR1 SGHNT, CDR2 YYREEE (reference sequence). The CDR3 nucleotides read TGTGCCAGCAGCTTGACAGGGTTTCGGGAGCAGTTCTTC. Protein sequence: CASSLTGFREQFF. Full variable domain (outside the CDR3, taken from reference TRBV5-4 and TRBJ2-1): ETGVTQSPTHLIKTRGQQVTLRCSSQSGHNTVSWYQQALGQGPQFIFQYYREEENGRGNFPPRFSGLQFPNYSSELNVNALELDDSALYLCASSLTGFREQFFGPGTRLTVL.

The J gene is TRBJ2-7, the V gene TRBV28; D perhaps matches TRBD1 (6 bases). Trimming cost V 6 bases and J 5 bases, with 14 bases left between them. There are 13 residues in the CDR3. The germline V gene has CDR1 MDHEN and CDR2 SYDVKM. DNA of the CDR3: TGTGCCAGCAGATATACAGGGAGCCACGAGCAGTACTTC. Translating it yields CASRYTGSHEQYF. The variable domain in full, with the rest retrieved from reference TRBV28 and TRBJ2-7, is DVKVTQSSRYLVKRTGEKVFLECVQDMDHENMFWYRQDPGLGLRLIYFSYDVKMKEKGDIPEGYSVSREKKERFSLILESASTNQTSMYLCASRYTGSHEQYFGPGTRLTVT.

This chain links TRBV5-6 with TRBJ1-2; no reliable D call. Germline V gene data show CDR1 as SGHDT and CDR2 as YYEEEE. The CDR3 runs to 15 residues. V shed 0 bases and J shed 2 bases, with 11 bases lying between them. The CDR3, as DNA: TGTGCCAGCAGCTTGGGAAGGCCACTGAACTATGGCTACACCTTC. The encoded protein is CASSLGRPLNYGYTF.

The V gene is TRBV5-1, the J gene TRBJ2-3; D uncertain. This CDR3 has 14 residues. The germline gives CDR1 SGHRS, CDR2 YFSETQ. V was trimmed by 4 bases and J by 6 bases, leaving 15 bases between them. CDR3 DNA: TGCGCCAGCAGCCTGATGAGCTGGGCGGATACGCAGTATTTT. This sequence encodes CASSLMSWADTQYF.

V and J are TRBV19 and TRBJ2-2; maybe TRBD1 (6 bases). V lost 3 bases and J 5 bases, leaving 10 bases between the germline ends. The CDR3 totals 14 residues. Per germline, CDR1 LNHDA and CDR2 SQIVND (reference sequence). The DNA for the CDR3 is TGTGCCAGTAGTATTACAGGGAAGACCGGGGAGCTGTTTTTT. It encodes CASSITGKTGELFF.

The chain recombines TRBV7-9 with TRBJ2-3; D remains unclear. This CDR3 spans 13 amino acids. Germline CDR1 SEHNR, CDR2 FQNEAQ (reference sequence). V dropped 3 bases and J dropped 0 bases, with 4 bases sitting between them. CDR3 protein: CASSFASTDTQYF. The CDR3 coding sequence is TGTGCCAGCAGCTTCGCCAGCACAGATACGCAGTATTTT. The full variable domain, rest sourced from reference TRBV7-9 and TRBJ2-3, is DTGVSQNPRHKITKRGQNVTFRCDPISEHNRLYWYRQTLGQGPEFLTYFQNEAQLEKSRLLSDRFSAERPKGSFSTLEIQRTEQGDSAMYLCASSFASTDTQYFGPGTRLTVL.

The chain has TRBV6-5 and TRBJ1-3; D gene unclear. The V end was cut by 8 bases, the J end by 4 bases, with 9 bases between. Germline V lookup: CDR1 MNHEY, CDR2 SVGAGI. This CDR3 has 12 residues. CDR3 in DNA: TGTGCCAGCGGGAGCTCGGGAAACACCATATATTTT. Its protein product is CASGSSGNTIYF.

This sequence joins TRBV5-1 and TRBJ2-3, with a weak D call TRBD2 (7 bases). Trimming shortened V by 4 bases and J by 10 bases, and 22 bases separated the two germline ends. The CDR3 covers 15 residues. Germline-derived CDR1 and CDR2 are SGHRS and YFSETQ. As DNA, the CDR3 is TGCGCCAGCAGCCCCCTCGCGGGGGCAGATAGGGCGCAGTATTTT. It specifies CASSPLAGADRAQYF.

This clone was found a few times. Distinct nucleotide sequences in the sample also encode this CDR3. The V gene is TRBV2, the J gene TRBJ1-1, with D possibly matching TRBD1 (5 bases). V dropped 2 bases and J dropped 4 bases, with 11 bases sitting between them. Germline CDR1 and CDR2: SNHLY and FYNNEI. The CDR3 has 14 amino acids. The CDR3 is CASSERVRATEAFF. Written as DNA, the CDR3 is TGTGCCAGCAGTGAAAGGGTCAGGGCCACTGAAGCTTTCTTT.